This is a list of T cell receptor beta chains from one sample in a study of early T cells in non-severe SARS-CoV-2 infection. In TCRdb, the 5' RACE reads were re-called with MiXCR into one record per CDR3 protein. The sample shows around 61,000 distinct CDR3 sequences, 10% of them seen only once. The sequencing input was whole blood. The receptors come from an adult who was a healthcare worker with PCR-confirmed SARS-CoV-2 infection or an uninfected control (not recorded which). CDR3s include the opening cysteine and the closing phenylalanine or tryptophan.

V,J,CDR3
TRBV11-2,TRBJ2-1,CASSRGTTAWYNEQFF
TRBV11-2,TRBJ2-7,CASSLELQGKSYEQYF
TRBV20-1,TRBJ2-7,CSAKGLAGEREQYF
TRBV9,TRBJ2-7,CASSAGTYYEQYF
TRBV19,TRBJ1-5,CASRKAGGGQPQHF
TRBV7-3,TRBJ1-1,CASSLRQGTEAFF
TRBV5-1,TRBJ2-5,CASSGQEGETQYF
TRBV5-1,TRBJ2-1,CASSPHRDEQFF
TRBV9,TRBJ2-7,CASSPGGTEYEQYF
TRBV6-1,TRBJ1-1,CASSRTGSGVRIFF
TRBV29-1,TRBJ2-4,CSVEDPRQLAKNIQYF
TRBV18,TRBJ2-5,CASSPSGEGETQYF
TRBV29-1,TRBJ1-2,CSVVEAYGYTF
TRBV3-1,TRBJ2-1,CASSQAGRINEQFF
TRBV19,TRBJ2-1,CASSLTLTSGRGNEQFF
TRBV7-8,TRBJ2-1,CASSLRTSGRIYNEQFF
TRBV7-2,TRBJ2-3,CASSLTRLSGRTDTQYF
TRBV6-2/TRBV6-3,TRBJ1-2,CASSRGQANYGYTF
TRBV6-1,TRBJ2-7,CASGRTYEQYF
TRBV2,TRBJ2-3,CATQPGGRTVDTQYF
TRBV27,TRBJ1-1,CASSPQQGLTEAFF
TRBV7-9,TRBJ1-5,CASSPDRANQPQHF
TRBV29-1,TRBJ2-2,CSVEATGELFF
TRBV20-1,TRBJ2-7,CSATFGTGIHEQYF
TRBV14,TRBJ2-5,CASSQEEAGGETQYF
TRBV29-1,TRBJ1-2,CSVEARVNYGYTF
TRBV2,TRBJ2-7,CASSDSNSYEQYF
TRBV7-2,TRBJ1-5,CASSFWEEQPQHF
TRBV29-1,TRBJ2-2,CSVRTHTGELFF
TRBV6-1,TRBJ2-7,CASSERVAGGGSYEQYF
TRBV7-8,TRBJ1-1,CASSLVRQRRAGTEAFF
TRBV7-3,TRBJ2-2,CASSLARTSTGELFF
TRBV7-2,TRBJ1-1,CASSQQGAAEAFF
TRBV20-1,TRBJ2-1,CSARTDSSSYNEQFF
TRBV9,TRBJ2-1,CASSVGINDNEQFF
TRBV18,TRBJ1-5,CASSPTGGYQPQHF
TRBV29-1,TRBJ1-6,CSVKDSFNSPLHF
TRBV3-1,TRBJ2-3,CASSQERTFRGASTDTQYF
TRBV21-1,TRBJ2-7,CASTFTGTGRSPSAYEQYF
TRBV29-1,TRBJ2-5,CSLSIAGRGETQYF
TRBV7-2,TRBJ2-5,CASSPSSGTQYF